This T cell receptor (beta chain) was sequenced for a study of post-analysis software for immune sequencing data. Study-wide points: Patients with multiple sclerosis recorded significantly lower normalized Chao1 diversity than controls, the study found. By F measure, strong co-clustering occurred among samples prepared in the same batch. Among five TRBV segments more frequent in patients than controls were TRBV5-6, TRBV5-1 and TRBV20-1.

Per the germline V gene, CDR1 is MDHEN and CDR2 is SYDVKM. V lost 6 bases to trimming and J lost 5 bases; unmatched junction nucleotides: 12. There are 16 residues in the CDR3. Unique molecular identifiers were present in the TCR beta cDNA libraries. When 1 to 10 million T cells were used, they gave hundreds of thousands of cDNA molecules. TCRdb reprocessed the PCR reads via MiXCR and lists one record per CDR3 protein. The sample carries about 500,000 distinct CDR3 sequences, around 40% recorded once. As for this clonotype: Its antigen is not known.

The sequencing sample was made of blood. The chain has TRBV28 and TRBJ2-3; 9 bases fit TRBD1. The sequence was collected from a girl aged 10 to 17 with multiple sclerosis. The CDR3 loop reads CASSGTGGALLDTQYF. The DNA for the CDR3 is TGTGCCAGCAGCGGCACAGGGGGCGCGTTGTTAGATACGCAGTATTTT.